The sequence of this TCR beta chain was determined in a study of T cell responses to AZD1222 COVID-19 vaccine. The study, taken as a whole, reports: Scientists sampled the repertoires only once the peak T cell response had passed.

Profiled with immunoSEQ multiplex PCR; TCRdb holds only in-frame clones, not every one. This sample carries 80,000 or so clones, about nine tenths of them seen once, and the ten largest clones take 2.5% to 4%. V dropped 4 bases and J dropped 1 base, with 10 bases sitting between them. This CDR3 contains 14 residues. CDR1 and CDR2 from the germline V gene are MNHEY and SVGAGI. A note on this clone: Antigen specificity is unknown.

Sequences were derived from peripheral blood, sampled 28 days after the second AZD1222 dose. The chain recombines TRBV6-5 with TRBJ1-1; D remains unclear. The sequence came from an adult who received the AZD1222 COVID-19 vaccine. CDR3 protein: CASSLTIQNTEAFF. CDR3 nucleotides: TGTGCCAGCAGTTTAACCATTCAGAACACTGAAGCTTTCTTT.